The rows below give T cell receptor beta chains drawn from one sample of a study of shared clonotypes between healthy human individuals. TCRdb's table, derived via immunoSEQ multiplex PCR, lists solely in-frame clones and lacks some. The sample shows approximately 980,000 clones, over 60% of them seen only once. The sample taken for sequencing was memory CD4+ T cells sorted from blood. The receptors were gathered from a man aged 18 to 29 in good health. The CDR3 runs from the conserved cysteine through the conserved F or W. The D gene is left open where the match is weak. Only some rows state a clone size, as once, few, many or a class for expanded clones.

.	.	TRBV11-2	TRBJ2-7	TGTGCCAGCAGCTTAGGAAGTGGGGAGATTAGCTCCTACGAGCAGTACTTC	CASSLGSGEISSYEQYF
.	TRBD1	TRBV7-8	TRBJ1-5	TGTGCCAGCAGCTCCTCCGGCGGCCGGGACAGGAGTATCAATAGCAATCAGCCCCAGCATTTT	CASSSSGGRDRSINSNQPQHF
.	.	TRBV7-2	TRBJ1-1	TGTGCCAGCAGCTTAGACAGGGTTGAAGCTTTCTTT	CASSLDRVEAFF
.	TRBD1	TRBV6-5	TRBJ2-7	TGTGCCAGCAGCCTACAGGGGGCCTCCTACGAGCAGTACTTC	CASSLQGASYEQYF
.	TRBD2	TRBV18	TRBJ2-7	TGTGCCAGCTCACCTTTTTCTAGCGGGAACGAGCAGTACTTC	CASSPFSSGNEQYF
.	TRBD1	TRBV4-3	TRBJ1-4	TGCGCCAGCAGCCAAGAGGCCGGGACAGGGTATGAAAAACTGTTTTTT	CASSQEAGTGYEKLFF
.	.	TRBV4-1	TRBJ1-4	TGCGCCAGCAGCCAAGAGGTACGGAACACACCAACTAATGAAAAACTGTTTTTT	CASSQEVRNTPTNEKLFF
.	TRBD1	TRBV5-5	TRBJ2-5	TGTGCCAGCAGCCCGACAGGGGCGGAGACCCAGTACTTC	CASSPTGAETQYF
once	.	TRBV4-1	TRBJ1-5	TGCGCCAGCAGCCAAGTTATCCAACGGATTAATCAGCCCCAGCATTTT	CASSQVIQRINQPQHF
.	TRBD1	TRBV5-1	TRBJ2-2	TGCGCCAGCAGCTCTCGACAGGGGAACACCGGGGAGCTGTTTTTT	CASSSRQGNTGELFF